This entry concerns a single T cell receptor beta chain. What antigen it recognizes has not been identified. A roughly 2.7 ml peripheral blood sample was drawn into PAXgene tubes per donor and stored at -80°C. Total RNA was isolated from whole blood with the PAXgene blood miRNA kit on an automated QIAcube, without T cell sorting. Peripheral blood from monozygotic twin pairs concordant or discordant for inflammatory bowel disease was subjected to deep TCRalpha and TCRbeta repertoire profiling with unique molecular barcoding. Smoking habits were recorded for all twin pairs, and individuals were classified as current, former or never smokers. This record comes from a study of monozygotic twins with inflammatory bowel disease (dated by TCRdb to the late 2010s). Broadly, across the study: A total of approximately 30 monozygotic twin pairs were included in the full study, comprising nine German pairs (four IBD-concordant, five IBD-discordant) and 19 IBD-discordant Danish pairs. Within discordant pairs, disease-associated traits were sought mainly by comparing IBD patients with their genetically identical healthy co-twins. Each individual had, on average, about 151 000 unique TCRalpha sequences and 181 000 unique TCRbeta sequences available for analysis.

To prepare the library, 5' RACE was applied. For each TCR library, roughly 3,600 ng of total RNA was used. For each sample, cDNA synthesis was carried out in eight separate reactions using SMARTScribe reverse transcriptase. During cDNA synthesis, unique molecular identifiers containing a 6-nucleotide sample barcode were introduced by template switching. Two nested PCRs of about 16 and 10 cycles amplified the TCRalpha and TCRbeta cDNA, and bead purification followed each PCR. Before amplification, cDNA was treated with uracil DNA-glycosylase and purified using the QIAquick PCR purification kit. The second PCR added Illumina TruSeq-compatible adapters along with sample-specific barcodes. Library quality and concentration were assessed using TapeStation and Qubit, and about 5 ng of each library was pooled. Sequencing of the pooled libraries was done on an Illumina HiSeq2500 single-index Rapid Run using custom sequencing primers and 2 x 100 bp reads. The study's own analysis went as follows. MiGEC version 1.2.6 was used for UMI-based consensus assembly, which corrected PCR and sequencing errors. MiXCR version 2.1.1 was used for V(D)J alignment, clonotype assembly and CDR3 extraction. To normalise gene usage, clonotype sharing and MAIT/NKT TCR abundance, the analysis used the top 1000, 10 000 and 20 000 clonotypes per sample. After downsampling to 27 000 UMIs, diversity was calculated as the inverse Simpson index using the vegan R package. Statistical testing used paired Mann-Whitney U tests on the discordant twin pairs and applied Benjamini-Hochberg correction for multiple testing. TCRdb reprocessed the reads and provides one entry for every CDR3 protein sequence; no DNA is given. Here the V and J calls rest on TCRdb's processing, not on the authors' analysis. The sample's table covers 200,000 to 250,000 distinct CDR3 sequences. Roughly 8% of the sample belongs to the ten largest clones.

Study-level results and caveats: No single strong signal or clonotype linked to IBD turned up in the results, so the idea that one exists was not supported. The analysis was unable to tell different T cell subtypes apart. Differing immunosuppressive treatments among patients may have added background noise and inter-individual variability to the repertoires. IBD patients had lower TCRbeta repertoire diversity, measured by the inverse Simpson index, than their healthy co-twins. Repertoire similarity did not differ between concordant and discordant twins, possibly due to limited statistical power. Compared with healthy twins, IBD patients shared fewer clonotypes with other individuals, and the difference was most pronounced in patients with signs of disease activity.

CDR1 and CDR2 are read off the germline V gene (reference sequence) as LNHDA and SQIVND. Measured from the cysteine to the phenylalanine, the CDR3 is 14 residues long. No DNA sequence is on record. This TCR derives from a human donor with ulcerative colitis or Crohn's disease, or a healthy co-twin of an affected twin (not recorded which). Sequencing input: blood. The chain is made from TRBV19 and TRBJ1-5; the D call of TRBD1 rests on TCRdb alone, since no DNA is present to check it. CDR3 reads: CASSPGAGNQPQHF.